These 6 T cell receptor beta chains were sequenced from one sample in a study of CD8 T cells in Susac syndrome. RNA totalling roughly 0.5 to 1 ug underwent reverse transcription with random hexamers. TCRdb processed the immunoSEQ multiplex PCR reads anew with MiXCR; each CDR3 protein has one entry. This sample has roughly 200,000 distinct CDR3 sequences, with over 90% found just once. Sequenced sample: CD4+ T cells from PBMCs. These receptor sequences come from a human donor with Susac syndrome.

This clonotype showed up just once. The CDR3 loop reads CASSSTGTSGYNEQFF. The CDR3, as DNA: TGTGCCAGCAGCTCAACCGGGACTAGCGGATACAATGAGCAGTTCTTC. The chain has TRBV5-6 and TRBJ2-1; 11 positions agree with TRBD2. The CDR3 has 16 residues. Germline V lookup: CDR1 SGHDT, CDR2 YYEEEE. After removal of 3 bases from V and 4 bases from J, the junction contained 6 bases not matched to a gene. The whole variable domain, remainder taken from reference TRBV5-6 and TRBJ2-1, is DAGVTQSPTHLIKTRGQQVTLRCSPKSGHDTVSWYQQALGQGPQFIFQYYEEEERQRGNFPDRFSGHQFPNYSSELNVNALLLGDSALYLCASSSTGTSGYNEQFFGPGTRLTVL.

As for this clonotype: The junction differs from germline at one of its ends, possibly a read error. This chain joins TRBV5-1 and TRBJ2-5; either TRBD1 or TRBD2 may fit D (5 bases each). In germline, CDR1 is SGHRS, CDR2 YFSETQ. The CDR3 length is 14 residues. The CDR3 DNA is TGTGCCAGCAGCTTGGGGACCGTCCAAGAGACCCAGTACTTC. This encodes CASSLGTVQETQYF.

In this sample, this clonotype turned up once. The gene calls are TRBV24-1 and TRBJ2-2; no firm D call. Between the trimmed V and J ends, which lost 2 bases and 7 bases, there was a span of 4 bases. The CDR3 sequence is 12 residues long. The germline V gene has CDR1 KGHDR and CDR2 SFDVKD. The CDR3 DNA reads TGTGCCACCAGTGATTCGATCGGGGAGCTGTTTTTT. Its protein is CATSDSIGELFF.

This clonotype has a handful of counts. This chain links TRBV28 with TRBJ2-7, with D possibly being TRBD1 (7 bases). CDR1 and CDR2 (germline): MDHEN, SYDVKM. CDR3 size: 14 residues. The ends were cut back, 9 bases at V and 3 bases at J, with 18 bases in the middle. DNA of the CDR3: TGTGCCAGTTTATCTAGACAGGGACTCTACGAGCAGTACTTC. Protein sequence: CASLSRQGLYEQYF.

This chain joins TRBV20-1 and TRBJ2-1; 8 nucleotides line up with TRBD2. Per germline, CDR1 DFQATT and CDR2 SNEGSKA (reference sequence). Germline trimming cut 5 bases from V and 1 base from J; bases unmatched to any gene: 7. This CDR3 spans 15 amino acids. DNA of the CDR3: TGCAGTGCTGGGGGTTCGGGGGGGTCCTACAATGAGCAGTTCTTC. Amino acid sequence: CSAGGSGGSYNEQFF.

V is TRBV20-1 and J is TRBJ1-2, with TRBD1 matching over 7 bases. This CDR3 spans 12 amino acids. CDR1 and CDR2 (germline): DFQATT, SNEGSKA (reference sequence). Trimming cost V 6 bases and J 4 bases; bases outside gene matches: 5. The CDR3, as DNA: TGCAGTGCGAACCAGGGGGGCTATGGCTACACCTTC. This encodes CSANQGGYGYTF.